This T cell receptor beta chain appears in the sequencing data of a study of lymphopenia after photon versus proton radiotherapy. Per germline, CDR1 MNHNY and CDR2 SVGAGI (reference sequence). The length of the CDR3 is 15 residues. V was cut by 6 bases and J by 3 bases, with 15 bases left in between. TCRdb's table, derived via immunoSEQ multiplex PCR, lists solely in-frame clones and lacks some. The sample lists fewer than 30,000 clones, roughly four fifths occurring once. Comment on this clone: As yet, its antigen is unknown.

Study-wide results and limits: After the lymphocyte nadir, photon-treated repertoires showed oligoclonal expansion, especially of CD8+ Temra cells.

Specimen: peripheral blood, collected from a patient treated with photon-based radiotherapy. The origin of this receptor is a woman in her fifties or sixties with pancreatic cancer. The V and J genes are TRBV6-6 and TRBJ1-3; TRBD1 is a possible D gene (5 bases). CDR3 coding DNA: TGTGCCAGCAGCAGCCGGGACTGGGGTGGAAACACCATATATTTT. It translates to CASSSRDWGGNTIYF.